The sequence of this TCR beta chain was determined in a study of metastatic and nonmetastatic thyroid tumors. As for the study in general: Peripheral blood and tumor or nodule samples from malignant and benign thyroid patients were compared.

Prior to thyroid surgery, none of the patients had received any treatment. MiXCR was used by TCRdb to re-call the PCR reads. In the table there are 4,500 to 6,000 clones, roughly 19% of which are singletons. Findings of the study overall: The study reportedly found significantly higher TCR beta diversity in malignant thyroid tumors than benign nodules, in blood and tumor.

This clone was found many times. Its antigen remains unidentified. Input material: adjacent normal tissue. The receptor was isolated from a female donor with papillary thyroid cancer or a benign thyroid nodule (not recorded which). Some clones in this sample may be carry-over from other donors' samples.

DNA of the CDR3: TGTGCCAGCAGTTCCACAGGGGGAGAGGAGACCCAGTACTTC. Protein: CASSSTGGEETQYF. The rearrangement links TRBV28 to TRBJ2-5; 8 bases are shared with TRBD1. Germline CDR1 is MDHEN and CDR2 is SYDVKM. This CDR3 spans 14 amino acids. The V gene end was trimmed by 4 bases and the J gene end by 5 bases; junction bases not matched to a gene: 6.